What follows are 25 T cell receptor beta chains derived from one specimen sequenced in a study of control samples from healthy donors and cancer patients. Clones were sequenced by immunoSEQ multiplex PCR, and TCRdb holds only the in-frame ones, with some missing. The sample includes about 180,000 clones, around 91% seen only once; the top ten take over 1.1%. The sample comprised blood. These receptors were taken from a woman aged 50 to 60 in good health.

The chain combines TRBV5-1 with TRBJ1-2, with 7 bases lining up with TRBD1. J lost 1 base, V lost 5 bases, and 8 bases had no gene match. Germline V lookup: CDR1 SGHRS, CDR2 YFSETQ. The CDR3 totals 15 residues. The CDR3, as DNA: TGCGCCAGCAGTTCGGGACAGAGGGATAACTATGGCTACACCTTC. Residues: CASSSGQRDNYGYTF.

The V call is TRBV28, the J call TRBJ1-6; unclear D gene. The germline CDR1 and CDR2 sequences are MDHEN and SYDVKM. This CDR3 spans 14 amino acids. V shed 10 bases and J shed 3 bases, with 13 bases lying between them. For the CDR3, the DNA is TGTGCCAACCAGGAGGGCGGCTATAATTCACCCCTCCACTTT. It encodes CANQEGGYNSPLHF.

This clone has a single count. This sequence joins TRBV7-2 and TRBJ1-5, with D uncertain. CDR3 size: 14 residues. V lost 3 bases, J lost 0 bases, and 6 bases lay in between. Germline V gives CDR1 SGHTA, CDR2 FQGNSA. CDR3 loop: CASSFGFSNQPQHF. CDR3 coding DNA: TGTGCCAGCAGCTTCGGGTTTAGCAATCAGCCCCAGCATTTT.

As regards this clone: The junction shows a germline mismatch at one end, possibly a read error. This rearrangement joins TRBV24-1 to TRBJ2-1, with D possibly matching TRBD2 (6 bases). CDR1 KGHDR and CDR2 SFDVKD come from the germline V gene. The CDR3 runs 12 residues. CDR3 protein: CATSDLGRGWIF. CDR3 coding DNA: TGTGCCACCAGTGATTTGGGTCGGGGGTGGATCTTC.

The V gene is TRBV5-4, the J gene TRBJ2-3; D perhaps matches TRBD2 (6 bases). Germline V gives CDR1 SGHNT, CDR2 YYREEE (reference sequence). This CDR3 contains 13 residues. V shed 6 bases and J shed 4 bases, with 12 bases lying between them. For the CDR3, the DNA is TGTGCCAGCACCGAAAAGCGGGCAGATACGCAGTATTTT. Translating it yields CASTEKRADTQYF.

This clone was found a few times. The chain carries TRBV20-1 and TRBJ1-5, with D possibly TRBD1 on 5 matching bases. Germline V gene sequence: CDR1 DFQATT, CDR2 SNEGSKA (reference sequence). This CDR3 is 10 amino acids long. Trimming cost V 3 bases and J 16 bases, with 13 bases left between them. CDR3 sequence: CSASGGGLHF. The CDR3 nucleotides are TGCAGTGCTAGCGGCGGGGGTTTACATTTT.

J is TRBJ2-5 and V is TRBV9; no clear D gene. The V gene's germline CDR1 is SGDLS and CDR2 YYNGEE. The V gene lost 4 bases and the J gene lost 2 bases, with 12 bases spanning the gap. The CDR3 is made up of 14 amino acids. The CDR3 nucleotides are TGTGCCAGCAGCTCACCGGACGGACAAGAGACCCAGTACTTC. Protein product: CASSSPDGQETQYF.

The chain recombines TRBV19 with TRBJ2-1, with D uncertain. The CDR3 is 14 residues long. V was cut by 6 bases and J by 0 bases, with 9 bases left in between. CDR1 is LNHDA and CDR2 is SQIVND in the germline V gene (reference sequence). In nucleotides, the CDR3 is TGTGCCAGTAGGGACCGGAGCTCCTACAATGAGCAGTTCTTC. Protein sequence: CASRDRSSYNEQFF. Supplemented by reference TRBV19 and TRBJ2-1, the full variable domain reads DGGITQSPKYLFRKEGQNVTLSCEQNLNHDAMYWYRQDPGQGLRLIYYSQIVNDFQKGDIAEGYSVSREKKESFPLTVTSAQKNPTAFYLCASRDRSSYNEQFFGPGTRLTVL.

On this clone: Its ends do not fully match the called genes, so a read error is possible. The V gene is TRBV10-3, the J gene TRBJ2-1; 7 nucleotides match TRBD2. Per germline, CDR1 ENHRY and CDR2 SYGVKD. The CDR3 contains 11 residues. CDR3 residues: CAGRDYYEQFF. The DNA of the CDR3 is TGTGCCGGCAGGGACTACTATGAGCAGTTCTTC.

J is TRBJ2-7 and V is TRBV7-6; TRBD1 agrees at 8 bases. With 5 bases clipped from V and 3 bases from J, the junction kept 6 bases outside the gene matches. Looked up from germline, CDR1 is SGHVS and CDR2 is FNYEAQ. CDR3 size: 14 residues. The CDR3 loop reads CASSIGQGNYEQYF. The DNA of the CDR3 is TGTGCCAGCAGCATCGGACAGGGAAACTACGAGCAGTACTTC.

This chain joins TRBV9 and TRBJ2-5; unclear D gene. Germline loops: CDR1 SGDLS, CDR2 YYNGEE. V lost 2 bases to trimming and J lost 2 bases, with 10 bases between them. This CDR3 spans 14 amino acids. CDR3 residues: CASSVAVAQETQYF. In DNA form, the CDR3 reads TGTGCCAGCAGCGTGGCAGTGGCTCAAGAGACCCAGTACTTC.

The chain joins TRBV29-1 to TRBJ1-2; TRBD1 might be the D (5 bases). CDR3 length: 12 amino acids. The V gene's germline CDR1 is SQVTM and CDR2 ANQGSEA. The V gene lost 4 bases and the J gene lost 2 bases, with 8 bases spanning the gap. CDR3 sequence (DNA): TGCAGCGTTGGGGGGTTCAACTATGGCTACACCTTC. Protein: CSVGGFNYGYTF.

The chain carries TRBV27 and TRBJ1-1, with D maybe TRBD1 (5 bases). The V gene's germline CDR1 is MNHEY and CDR2 SMNVEV (reference sequence). CDR3 size: 14 residues. V was cut by 2 bases and J by 4 bases, with 11 bases left in between. The CDR3 DNA reads TGTGCCAGCAGTTTACTTATGGGGGGCACTGAAGCTTTCTTT. Its protein is CASSLLMGGTEAFF.

CDR3 sequence: CATSVGRSYSGANVLTF. The CDR3 DNA follows: TGTGCCACCAGCGTAGGACGGAGCTACTCTGGGGCCAACGTCCTGACTTTC. The rearrangement joins TRBV15 to TRBJ2-6; D call uncertain. Trimming stripped 5 bases from V and 0 bases from J, with 14 bases between. Germline V gene sequence: CDR1 LNHNV, CDR2 YYDKDF (reference sequence). The CDR3 length is 17 residues.

This chain uses TRBV9 with TRBJ2-2; either TRBD1 or TRBD2 may supply D (5 bases each). The germline CDR1 and CDR2 sequences are SGDLS and YYNGEE. The CDR3 runs to 15 residues. V was pared by 2 bases and J by 2 bases, with 10 bases between. This CDR3 is CASSVYGANTGELFF. In nucleotides, the CDR3 is TGTGCCAGCAGCGTTTACGGGGCTAACACCGGGGAGCTGTTTTTT.

The chain combines TRBV28 with TRBJ2-6; D is uncertain. V lost 3 bases and J lost 0, with 15 bases in between. Looked up from germline, CDR1 is MDHEN and CDR2 is SYDVKM. The CDR3 has 18 amino acids. For the CDR3, the DNA is TGTGCCAGCAGTTTCTTGATTGGGCAAATCTCTGGGGCCAACGTCCTGACTTTC. Amino acids: CASSFLIGQISGANVLTF.

This clone has a single count. V is TRBV4-3 and J is TRBJ1-1, with 7 bases aligning to TRBD1. This CDR3 contains 18 residues. The V gene end was trimmed by 4 bases and the J gene end by 1 base; junction bases not matched to a gene: 15. Germline V CDR1 and CDR2: LGHNA, YSLEER. The CDR3 DNA reads TGCGCCAGCAGCCGTCGTGGAGGGGGCTCTTTAGGGAACACTGAAGCTTTCTTT. It yields the protein CASSRRGGGSLGNTEAFF.

V gene TRBV19 combines with J gene TRBJ1-5; D is unresolved. The CDR3 has 15 residues. The V and J ends lost 0 bases and 3 bases respectively, with 9 bases between them. Germline V lookup: CDR1 LNHDA, CDR2 SQIVND (reference sequence). CDR3: CASSIDGVPNQPQHF. CDR3 DNA: TGTGCCAGTAGTATAGACGGAGTCCCCAATCAGCCCCAGCATTTT.

The rearrangement uses TRBV3-1 (or the pseudogene TRBV3-2) and TRBJ1-5, with 8 bases identical to TRBD1. The CDR3 consists of 15 residues. The germline V gene has CDR1 LGHDT and CDR2 YNNKEL (reference sequence). With V trimmed by 4 bases and J by 4 bases, 6 bases remained unmatched. The CDR3 DNA follows: TGTGCCAGCAGCCCTAGGACAGGGCAAAATCAGCCCCAGCATTTT. Amino acids: CASSPRTGQNQPQHF.

The J gene is TRBJ2-5, the V gene TRBV5-6, with 7 bases identical to TRBD2. The CDR3 has 14 residues. CDR1 and CDR2 (germline): SGHDT, YYEEEE. V shed 4 bases, J shed 1 base, and the junction held 4 bases outside the gene matches. DNA for the CDR3: TGTGCCAGCAGCGGATCGGGGGGCCAAGAGACCCAGTACTTC. It specifies CASSGSGGQETQYF.

The V gene is TRBV15, the J gene TRBJ2-2; D unresolved. Germline V gene data show CDR1 as LNHNV and CDR2 as YYDKDF (reference sequence). Trimming pared 8 bases from V and 6 bases from J, leaving 13 bases between. CDR3 size: 13 residues. CDR3 DNA: TGTGCCACCTCAATTAACAAACCCGGGGAGCTGTTTTTT. This codes for CATSINKPGELFF. Complete variable domain (other parts from reference TRBV15 and TRBJ2-2): DAMVIQNPRYQVTQFGKPVTLSCSQTLNHNVMYWYQQKSSQAPKLLFHYYDKDFNNEADTPDNFQSRRPNTSFCFLDIRSPGLGDTAMYLCATSINKPGELFFGEGSRLTVL.

This chain links TRBV15 with TRBJ1-4; no clear D. V lost 0 bases to trimming and J lost 5 bases, with 10 bases between them. The germline V gene has CDR1 LNHNV and CDR2 YYDKDF (reference sequence). The CDR3 is 15 residues long. CDR3 in amino acids: CATSRDLTDNEKLFF. In DNA form, the CDR3 reads TGTGCCACCAGCAGAGACTTGACGGACAATGAAAAACTGTTTTTT.

CDR3 nucleotide sequence: TGTGCCTGGAGTGTTGATGGTGGGTCCCCCTACGAGCAGTACTTC. Protein sequence: CAWSVDGGSPYEQYF. V usage is TRBV30 and J usage is TRBJ2-7; no reliable D call. CDR1 is GTSNPN, CDR2 SVGIG, per germline (reference sequence). The CDR3 consists of 15 residues. V was trimmed by 0 bases and J by 2 bases, leaving 14 bases between them.

The chain carries TRBV6-4 and TRBJ1-1; TRBD1 agrees at 7 bases. CDR3 length: 13 residues. Germline-derived CDR1 and CDR2 are MRHNA and SNTAGT. Unmatched junction bases numbered 1, after V lost 6 bases and J lost 0 bases. The CDR3 region has the DNA TGTGCCAGCAGCACAGGGGTGAACACTGAAGCTTTCTTT. Translating gives CASSTGVNTEAFF.

This clone was counted a single time. The chain combines TRBV3-1 (or the pseudogene TRBV3-2) with TRBJ1-6; 9 bases match TRBD1. The CDR3 contains 16 residues. Per germline, CDR1 LGHDT and CDR2 YNNKEL (reference sequence). V gave up 5 bases and J gave up 9 bases; unmatched junction bases: 11. The CDR3 protein is CASSSTGVDRGSPLHF. CDR3 sequence (DNA): TGTGCCAGCAGCTCTACGGGGGTGGACAGGGGTTCACCCCTCCACTTT.